This paragraph covers one T cell receptor (beta chain) sequence. Its antigen is unknown. No quality values exist for individual bases; no much larger clone is one base distant. The sample originates from a study of immune cell composition in non-small cell lung cancer listed by TCRdb under 2017. Background on the whole study: Histologic subtype, mostly lung adenocarcinoma or squamous cell carcinoma, was determined with H&E together with p63, CK5, Napsin A and TTF-1 immunohistochemistry. Adaptive Biotechnologies TCR-beta sequencing was carried out on about 34 paired NSCLC tumour and non-adjacent lung specimens, as well as on 26 tumour-only specimens. In supplementary cohort #1, which comprised 9 to 10 lung adenocarcinoma cases, paired tumour/lung TCR-beta sequencing was performed and TIL populations were generated so that tumour reactivity could be assessed. Several tumour specimens that had TCR-beta data belonged to rare histological subtypes and were left out of the subtype comparisons. The paper's findings and limits, for the study overall: Only 10 or so cases were included in the reactivity cohort, and sequence sharing between tumour-reactive clones and the dominant in vivo tumour-associated clones was not shown. Across 9 to 10 adenocarcinoma cases, TIL tumour reactivity correlated strongly with maximal tumour-associated clone frequency but not with overall clonality. No significant correlation was found between tumour TCR-beta clonality and smoking pack-years. Tumour-associated clones >0.5% were found in nearly half of NSCLC cases, namely in around 36% of adenocarcinomas versus less than 85% of squamous carcinomas.

TCR-beta CDR3 regions were amplified from genomic DNA by a two-step multiplex PCR, with the second step adding Illumina-compatible adaptors. As a commercial immunoSEQ service, TCR-beta immunosequencing was carried out on an Illumina platform. Per the original workflow: Repertoires were summarised by productive clonality and by Top 10 Clones, defined as the percentage of T-cell templates derived from the ten most frequent sequences. Values for productive clonality spanned 0 to 1, where a value of 1 indicated a monoclonal population. Using log10 scatter plots, tumour-associated clones were identified as sequences that made up at least 0.1% of tumour T-cell templates yet were absent from the matched non-adjacent lung. Analyses were done in GraphPad Prism7 and R, with Student's t-tests for two-group comparisons, ANOVA for stages, and linear regression for relationships. The table comes from immuneACCESS by way of TCRdb, which keeps in-frame sequences with V and J called. Part of the clones is missing from these tables; in studies checked, under half for an unresolved V gene and the rest for unknown reasons. D and trimming were read from the DNA, whereas the V and J calls and clone size are those reported in that table. In this sample the table shows approximately 1,600 clones, 60% to 70% of which occur a single time. Together, the top ten hold nearly 30% of the sample.

The CDR3 measures 16 amino acids from cysteine to phenylalanine. The DNA shown is the 48-base CDR3, in frame from base 1. CDR1 SGHVS and CDR2 FQNEAQ were looked up in the germline V gene. Compared with germline, V lacks 5 bases and J lacks 4 bases; bases without a gene match: 6. Normal lung samples were non-adjacent lung tissue taken as far from the tumour as possible, at least 3 cm away, from the same patient. Frozen aliquots of unsorted single-cell suspensions were used for genomic DNA extraction with the QIAamp DNA kit. Tissues were received within 2 hours of resection and processed immediately into single-cell suspensions. Tissue was broken up mechanically, digested enzymatically with DNase I, collagenase I and hyaluronidase for around 30 minutes at 37 degrees C, and then filtered and RBC-lysed.

The sequence is built from TRBV7-8 and TRBJ2-2, with 11 central nucleotides matching TRBD2. The TCR originated in a human donor with non-small cell lung cancer. The material sequenced was non-adjacent lung tissue. CDR3 protein: CASSLLAGGRTGELFF. The bases read TGTGCCAGCAGCCTCCTAGCGGGAGGCCGCACCGGGGAGCTGTTTTTT.